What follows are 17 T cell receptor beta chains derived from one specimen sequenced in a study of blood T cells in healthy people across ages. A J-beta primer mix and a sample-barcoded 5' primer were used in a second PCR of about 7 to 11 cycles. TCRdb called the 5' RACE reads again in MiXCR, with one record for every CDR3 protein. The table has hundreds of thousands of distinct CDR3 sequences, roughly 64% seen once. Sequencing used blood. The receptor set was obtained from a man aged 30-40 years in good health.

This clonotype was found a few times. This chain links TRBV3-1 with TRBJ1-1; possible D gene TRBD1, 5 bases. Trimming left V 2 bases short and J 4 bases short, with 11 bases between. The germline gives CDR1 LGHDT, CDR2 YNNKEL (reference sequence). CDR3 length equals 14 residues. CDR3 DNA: TGTGCCAGCAGCCAAACGGACGGGGCCACTGAAGCTTTCTTT. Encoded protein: CASSQTDGATEAFF.

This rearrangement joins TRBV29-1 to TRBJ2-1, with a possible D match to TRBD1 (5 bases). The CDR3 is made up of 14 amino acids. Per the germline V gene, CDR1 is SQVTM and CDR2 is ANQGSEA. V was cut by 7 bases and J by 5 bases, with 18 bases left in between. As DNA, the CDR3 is TGCAGCGGGTTGCAGGGTGCCCTAGACAATGAGCAGTTCTTC. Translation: CSGLQGALDNEQFF.

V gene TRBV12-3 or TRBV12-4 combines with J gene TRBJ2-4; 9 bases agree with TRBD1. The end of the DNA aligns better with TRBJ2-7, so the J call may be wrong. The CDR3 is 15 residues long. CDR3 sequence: CASSWSRTGVDEQYF. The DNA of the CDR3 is TGTGCCAGCAGTTGGTCAAGGACAGGGGTGGACGAGCAGTACTTC.

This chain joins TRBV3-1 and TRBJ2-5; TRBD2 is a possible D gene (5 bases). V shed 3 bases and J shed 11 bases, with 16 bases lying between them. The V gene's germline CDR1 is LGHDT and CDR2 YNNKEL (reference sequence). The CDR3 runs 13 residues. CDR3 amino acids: CASSQGPAVEQYF. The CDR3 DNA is TGTGCCAGCAGCCAGGGTCCAGCGGTGGAGCAGTACTTC.

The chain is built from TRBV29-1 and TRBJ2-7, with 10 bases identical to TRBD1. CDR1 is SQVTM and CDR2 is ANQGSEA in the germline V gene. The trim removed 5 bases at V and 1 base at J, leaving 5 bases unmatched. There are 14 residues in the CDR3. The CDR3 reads CSVRDRGSSYEQYF. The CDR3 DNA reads TGCAGCGTTCGGGACAGGGGTAGTTCCTACGAGCAGTACTTC.

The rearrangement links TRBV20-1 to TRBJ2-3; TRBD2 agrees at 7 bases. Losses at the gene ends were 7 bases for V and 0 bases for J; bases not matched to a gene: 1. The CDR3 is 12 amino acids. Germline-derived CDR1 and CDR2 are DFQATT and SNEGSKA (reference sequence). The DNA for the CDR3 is TGCAGTGGGCGGGGGAGCACAGATACGCAGTATTTT. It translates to CSGRGSTDTQYF.

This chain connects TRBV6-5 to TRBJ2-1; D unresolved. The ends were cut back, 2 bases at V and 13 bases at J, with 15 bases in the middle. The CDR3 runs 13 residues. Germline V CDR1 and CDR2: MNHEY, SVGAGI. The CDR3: CASSYTWQETQFF. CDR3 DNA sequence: TGTGCCAGCAGTTACACTTGGCAAGAGACCCAGTTCTTC.

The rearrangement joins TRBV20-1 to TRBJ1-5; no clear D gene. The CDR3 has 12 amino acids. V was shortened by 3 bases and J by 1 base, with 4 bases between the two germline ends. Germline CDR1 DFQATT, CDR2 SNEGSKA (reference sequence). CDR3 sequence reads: CSARESNQPQHF. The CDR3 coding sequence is TGCAGTGCTAGGGAAAGCAATCAGCCCCAGCATTTT.

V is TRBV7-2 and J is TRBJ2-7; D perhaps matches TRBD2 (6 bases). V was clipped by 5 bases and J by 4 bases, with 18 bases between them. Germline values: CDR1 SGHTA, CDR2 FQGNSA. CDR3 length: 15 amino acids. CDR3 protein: CASSLDAGPPYEQYF. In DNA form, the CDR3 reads TGTGCCAGCAGCCTAGACGCGGGACCCCCTTACGAGCAGTACTTC.

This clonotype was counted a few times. This CDR3 is CASSRRGPGYEQYF. CDR3 DNA: TGTGCCAGCAGCCGCAGGGGGCCAGGGTACGAGCAGTACTTC. J is TRBJ2-7 and V is TRBV7-9; TRBD1 matches 8 bases. The CDR3 runs 14 residues. Germline-derived CDR1 and CDR2 are SEHNR and FQNEAQ (reference sequence). The V and J ends lost 5 bases and 4 bases, in that order; junction bases with no gene match: 7.

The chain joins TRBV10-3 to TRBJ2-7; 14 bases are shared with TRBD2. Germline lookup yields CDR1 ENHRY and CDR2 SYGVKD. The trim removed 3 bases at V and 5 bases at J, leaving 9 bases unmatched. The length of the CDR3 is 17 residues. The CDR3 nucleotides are TGTGCCATCAGTGACACAACGACTAGCGGGAGGGCCGACGAGCAGTACTTC. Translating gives CAISDTTTSGRADEQYF.

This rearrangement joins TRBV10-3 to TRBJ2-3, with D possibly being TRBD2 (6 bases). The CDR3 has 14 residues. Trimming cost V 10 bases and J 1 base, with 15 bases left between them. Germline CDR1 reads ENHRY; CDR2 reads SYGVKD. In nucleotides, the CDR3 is TGTGCCACCCTACCAGCGGGCGGCACAGATACGCAGTATTTT. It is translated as CATLPAGGTDTQYF.

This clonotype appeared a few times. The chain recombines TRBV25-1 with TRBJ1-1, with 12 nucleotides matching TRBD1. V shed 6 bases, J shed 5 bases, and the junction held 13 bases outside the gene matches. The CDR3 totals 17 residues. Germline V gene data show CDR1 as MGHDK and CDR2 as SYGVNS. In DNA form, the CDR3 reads TGTGCCAGCAGCCAACTCACCGGGACAGGGGGCCGTACTGAAGCTTTCTTT. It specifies CASSQLTGTGGRTEAFF.

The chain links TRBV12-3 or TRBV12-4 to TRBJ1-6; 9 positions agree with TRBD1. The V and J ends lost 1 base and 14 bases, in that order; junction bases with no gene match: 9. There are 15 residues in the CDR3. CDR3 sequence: CASSLGDRDRVTLHF. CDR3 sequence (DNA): TGTGCCAGCAGTTTAGGGGACAGGGATCGAGTCACCCTCCACTTT.

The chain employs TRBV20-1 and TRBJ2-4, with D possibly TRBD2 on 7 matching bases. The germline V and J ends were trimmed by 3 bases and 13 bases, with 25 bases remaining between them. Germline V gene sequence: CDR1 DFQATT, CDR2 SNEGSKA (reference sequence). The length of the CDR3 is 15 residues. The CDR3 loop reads CSARRGGGGAYKQYF. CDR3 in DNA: TGCAGTGCTAGGAGAGGTGGCGGGGGCGCCTACAAGCAGTACTTC.

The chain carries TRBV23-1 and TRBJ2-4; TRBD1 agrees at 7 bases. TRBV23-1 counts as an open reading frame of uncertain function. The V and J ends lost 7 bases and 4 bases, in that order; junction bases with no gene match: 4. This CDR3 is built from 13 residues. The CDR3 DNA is TGCGCCAGCACCTTGACAGGGAAAAACATTCAGTACTTC. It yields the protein CASTLTGKNIQYF.

CDR3: CSGWTGRGYTF. The CDR3 DNA follows: TGCAGCGGATGGACAGGACGTGGCTACACCTTC. The genes are TRBV29-1 and TRBJ1-2; 7 nucleotides match TRBD1. CDR3 length equals 11 residues. Unmatched junction bases numbered 6, after V lost 7 bases and J lost 7 bases. Germline CDR1 and CDR2: SQVTM and ANQGSEA.